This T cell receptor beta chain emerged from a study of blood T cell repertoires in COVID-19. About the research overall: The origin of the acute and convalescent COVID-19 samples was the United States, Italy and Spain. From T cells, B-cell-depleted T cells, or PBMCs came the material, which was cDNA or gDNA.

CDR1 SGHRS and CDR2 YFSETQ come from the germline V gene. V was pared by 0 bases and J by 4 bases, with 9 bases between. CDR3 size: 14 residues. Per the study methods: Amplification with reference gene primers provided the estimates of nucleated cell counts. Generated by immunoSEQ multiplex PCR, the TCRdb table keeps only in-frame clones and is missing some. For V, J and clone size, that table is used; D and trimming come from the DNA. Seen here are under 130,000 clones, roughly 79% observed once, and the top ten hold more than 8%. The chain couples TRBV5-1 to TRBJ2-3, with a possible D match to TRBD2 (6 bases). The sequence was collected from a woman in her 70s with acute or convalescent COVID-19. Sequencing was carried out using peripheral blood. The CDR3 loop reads CASSLVGEADTQYF. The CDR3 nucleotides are TGCGCCAGCAGCTTGGTGGGGGAGGCAGATACGCAGTATTTT.